Included here is one T cell receptor beta chain sequence, with context. The antigen is undetermined. These data come from a study of CD8+CD57+ T cells in acquired aplastic anemia. Study-level information: Recorded DNA amounts for sorted CD4+ and CD8+ cells had an average of around 3.5 ug. Study-wide results and caveats: For CD8+ Simpson's diversity, patients and controls showed no significant difference. Patients and controls were found to share about 31 CD8+ CDR3 sequences.

Genomic DNA, the template, was used for profiling of the TCR beta VDJ and CDR3. TCRdb re-derived calls from the reads in MiXCR, one entry per CDR3 protein. The repertoire holds 150,000 to 200,000 distinct CDR3 sequences, 64% seen once, with about 45% in the top ten. This CDR3 spans 14 amino acids. Germline trimming cut 4 bases from V and 4 bases from J; bases unmatched to any gene: 4. The chain employs TRBV12-3 or TRBV12-4 and TRBJ2-5; TRBD2 matches at 9 bases. Sequenced material: sorted CD4+, CD8+, or CD8+CD57+ T cells (not recorded which) from PBMCs. This clonotype originated in a human donor with severe aplastic anemia or a healthy control (not recorded which). The DNA of the CDR3 is TGTGCCAGCAGTTATAGCGGGAGTGGAGAGACCCAGTACTTC. It yields the protein CASSYSGSGETQYF.